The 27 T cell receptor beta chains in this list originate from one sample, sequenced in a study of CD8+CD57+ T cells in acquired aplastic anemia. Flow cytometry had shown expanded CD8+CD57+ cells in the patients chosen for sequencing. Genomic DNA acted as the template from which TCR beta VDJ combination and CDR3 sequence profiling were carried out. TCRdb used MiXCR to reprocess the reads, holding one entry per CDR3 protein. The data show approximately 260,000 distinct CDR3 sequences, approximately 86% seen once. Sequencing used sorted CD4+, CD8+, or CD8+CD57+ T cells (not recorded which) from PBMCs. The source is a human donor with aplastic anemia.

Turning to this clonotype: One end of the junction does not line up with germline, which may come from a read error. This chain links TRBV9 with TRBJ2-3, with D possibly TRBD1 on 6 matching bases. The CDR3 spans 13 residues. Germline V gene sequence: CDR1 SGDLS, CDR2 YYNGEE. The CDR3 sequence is CASGGAGTNTHYF. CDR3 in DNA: TGTGCCAGCGGGGGCGCTGGCACCAATACGCACTACTTT.

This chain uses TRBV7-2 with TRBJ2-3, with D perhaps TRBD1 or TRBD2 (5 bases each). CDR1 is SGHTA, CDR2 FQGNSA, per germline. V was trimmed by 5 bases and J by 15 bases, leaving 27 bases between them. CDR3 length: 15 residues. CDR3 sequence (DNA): TGTGCCAGCAGCCCCGTGGACGGGACCGAGACGAAGTATTATTTT. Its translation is CASSPVDGTETKYYF.

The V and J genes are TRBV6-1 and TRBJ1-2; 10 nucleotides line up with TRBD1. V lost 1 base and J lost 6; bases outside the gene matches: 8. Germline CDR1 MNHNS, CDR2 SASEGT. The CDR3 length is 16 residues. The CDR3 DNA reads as TGTGCCAGCAGTGAAGACGAGACAGGGGGCATTAATGGCTACACCTTC. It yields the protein CASSEDETGGINGYTF.

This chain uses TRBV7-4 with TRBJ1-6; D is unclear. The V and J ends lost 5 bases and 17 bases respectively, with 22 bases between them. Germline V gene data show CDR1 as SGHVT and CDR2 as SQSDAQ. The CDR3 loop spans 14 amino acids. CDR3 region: CASSAVAETQPFHF. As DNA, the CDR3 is TGTGCCAGCAGCGCAGTAGCAGAGACCCAGCCCTTCCACTTT.

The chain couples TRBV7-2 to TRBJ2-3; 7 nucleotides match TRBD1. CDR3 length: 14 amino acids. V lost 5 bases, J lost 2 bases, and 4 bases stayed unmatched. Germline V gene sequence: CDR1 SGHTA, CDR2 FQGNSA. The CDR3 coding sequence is TGTGCCAGCAGCATTGGGACAGCCACAGATACGCAGTATTTT. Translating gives CASSIGTATDTQYF.

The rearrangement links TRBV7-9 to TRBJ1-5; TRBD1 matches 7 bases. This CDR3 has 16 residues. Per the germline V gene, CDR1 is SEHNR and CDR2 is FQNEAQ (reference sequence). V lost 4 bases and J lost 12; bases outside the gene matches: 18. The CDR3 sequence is CASSSGGDSRNKYQHF. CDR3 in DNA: TGTGCCAGCAGCTCAGGGGGGGACAGCCGCAATAAGTACCAGCATTTT.

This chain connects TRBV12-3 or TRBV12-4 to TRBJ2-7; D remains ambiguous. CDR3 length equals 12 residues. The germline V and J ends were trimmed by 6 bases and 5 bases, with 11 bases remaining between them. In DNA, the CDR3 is TGTGCCAGCAGCGTGACCTACAACGAGCAGTACTTC. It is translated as CASSVTYNEQYF.

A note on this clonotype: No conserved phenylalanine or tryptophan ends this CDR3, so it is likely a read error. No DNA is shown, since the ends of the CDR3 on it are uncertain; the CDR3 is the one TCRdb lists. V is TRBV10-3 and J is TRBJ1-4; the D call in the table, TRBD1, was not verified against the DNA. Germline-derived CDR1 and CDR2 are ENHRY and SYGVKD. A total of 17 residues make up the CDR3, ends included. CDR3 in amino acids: CAISQGDLNNQPQHFGD.

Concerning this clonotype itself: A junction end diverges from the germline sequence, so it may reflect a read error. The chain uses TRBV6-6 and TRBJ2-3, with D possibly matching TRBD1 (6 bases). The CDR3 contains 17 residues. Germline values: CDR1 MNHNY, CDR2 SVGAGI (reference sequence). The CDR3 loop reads CVAGEGQLDPSTDTQYF. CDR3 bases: TGCGTGGCGGGTGAAGGACAGTTAGACCCTAGCACAGATACGCAGTATTTT.

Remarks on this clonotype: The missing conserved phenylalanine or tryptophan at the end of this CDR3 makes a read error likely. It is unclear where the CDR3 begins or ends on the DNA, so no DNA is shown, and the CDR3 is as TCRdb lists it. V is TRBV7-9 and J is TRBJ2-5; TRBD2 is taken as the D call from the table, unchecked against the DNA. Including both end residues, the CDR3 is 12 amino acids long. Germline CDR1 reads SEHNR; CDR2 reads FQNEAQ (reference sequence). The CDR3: CAISFQRSGGSV.

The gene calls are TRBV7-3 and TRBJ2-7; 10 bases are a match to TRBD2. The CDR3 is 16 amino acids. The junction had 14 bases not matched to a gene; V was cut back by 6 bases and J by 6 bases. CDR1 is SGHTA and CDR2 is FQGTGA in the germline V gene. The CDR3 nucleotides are TGTGCCAGCAGTGCCATGGGACTAGCGAACCTGGCCGAGCAGTACGTC. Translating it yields CASSAMGLANLAEQYV.

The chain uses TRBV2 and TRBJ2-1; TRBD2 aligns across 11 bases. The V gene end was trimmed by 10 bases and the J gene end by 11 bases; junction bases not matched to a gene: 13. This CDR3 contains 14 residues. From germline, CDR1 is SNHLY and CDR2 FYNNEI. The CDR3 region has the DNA TGTGCCACCGGGACTAGCGGCAGTAGGGCTCAGCAGTTCTTC. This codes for CATGTSGSRAQQFF.

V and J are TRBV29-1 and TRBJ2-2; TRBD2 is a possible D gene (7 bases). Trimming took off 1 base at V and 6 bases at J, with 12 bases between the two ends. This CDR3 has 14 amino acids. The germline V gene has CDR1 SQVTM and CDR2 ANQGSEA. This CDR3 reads CSVEVGGGAGELFF. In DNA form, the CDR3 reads TGCAGCGTTGAAGTAGGCGGGGGCGCCGGGGAGCTGTTTTTT.

CDR3 loop: CASSLDRDNEQFF. The CDR3 DNA follows: TGTGCCAGCAGCTTAGACAGAGACAATGAGCAGTTCTTC. The chain combines TRBV7-2 with TRBJ2-1; D is uncertain. Germline V gives CDR1 SGHTA, CDR2 FQGNSA. There are 13 residues in the CDR3. V was shortened by 1 base and J by 5 bases, with 6 bases between the two germline ends. The full variable domain, its missing parts supplied by reference TRBV7-2 and TRBJ2-1, is GAGVSQSPSNKVTEKGKDVELRCDPISGHTALYWYRQSLGQGLEFLIYFQGNSAPDKSGLPSDRFSAERTGGSVSTLTIQRTQQEDSAVYLCASSLDRDNEQFFGPGTRLTVL.

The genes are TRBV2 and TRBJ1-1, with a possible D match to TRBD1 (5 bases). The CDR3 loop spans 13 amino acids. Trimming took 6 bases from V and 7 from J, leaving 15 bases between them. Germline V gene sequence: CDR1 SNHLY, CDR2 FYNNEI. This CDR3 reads CASSSGTGGEAFF. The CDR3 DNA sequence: TGTGCCAGCAGCTCCGGTACCGGGGGTGAAGCTTTCTTT.

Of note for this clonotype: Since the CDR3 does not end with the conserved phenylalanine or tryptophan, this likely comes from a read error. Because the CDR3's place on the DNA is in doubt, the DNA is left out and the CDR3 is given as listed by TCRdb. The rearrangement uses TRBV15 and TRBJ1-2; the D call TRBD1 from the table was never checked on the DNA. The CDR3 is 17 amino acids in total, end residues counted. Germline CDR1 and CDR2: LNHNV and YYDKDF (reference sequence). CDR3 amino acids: CATSRGTSQEAQYFWPG.

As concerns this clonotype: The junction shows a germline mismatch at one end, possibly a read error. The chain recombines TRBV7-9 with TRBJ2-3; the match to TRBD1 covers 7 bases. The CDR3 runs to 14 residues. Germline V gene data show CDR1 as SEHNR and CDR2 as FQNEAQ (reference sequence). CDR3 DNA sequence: TGTGCCAGCAGCCCAGCGACAGGGCCCACAGATACGCAGTTT. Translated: CASSPATGPTDTQF.

For the CDR3, the DNA is TGTGCCAGCGGGGACGGGGACACCAATACGCACCATCATTTT. Translation: CASGDGDTNTHHHF. The chain combines TRBV2 with TRBJ1-5, with TRBD1 as a possible D gene (6 bases). Trimming left V 8 bases short and J 16 bases short, with 27 bases between. The CDR3 is made up of 14 amino acids. The germline V gene has CDR1 SNHLY and CDR2 FYNNEI.

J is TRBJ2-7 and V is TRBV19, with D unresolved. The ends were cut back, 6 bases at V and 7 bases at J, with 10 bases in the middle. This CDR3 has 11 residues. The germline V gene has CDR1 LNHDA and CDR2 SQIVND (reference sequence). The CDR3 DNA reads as TGTGCCAGTAGGACCGGTTTAGAGCAGTACTTC. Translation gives CASRTGLEQYF.

The CDR3 DNA reads as TGTGCCAGCAGTTACCTAATGAACACTGAAGCTTTCTTT. It is translated as CASSYLMNTEAFF. The gene calls are TRBV6-5 and TRBJ1-1, with no clear D. Trimming left V 2 bases short and J 0 bases short, with 4 bases between. The CDR3 is made up of 13 amino acids. Germline values: CDR1 MNHEY, CDR2 SVGAGI.

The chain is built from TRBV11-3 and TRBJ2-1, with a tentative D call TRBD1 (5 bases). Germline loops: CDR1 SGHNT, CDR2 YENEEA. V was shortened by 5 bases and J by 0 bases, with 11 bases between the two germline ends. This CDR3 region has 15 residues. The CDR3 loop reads CASSIGAGSYNEQFF. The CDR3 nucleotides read TGTGCCAGCAGCATAGGGGCAGGCTCCTACAATGAGCAGTTCTTC.

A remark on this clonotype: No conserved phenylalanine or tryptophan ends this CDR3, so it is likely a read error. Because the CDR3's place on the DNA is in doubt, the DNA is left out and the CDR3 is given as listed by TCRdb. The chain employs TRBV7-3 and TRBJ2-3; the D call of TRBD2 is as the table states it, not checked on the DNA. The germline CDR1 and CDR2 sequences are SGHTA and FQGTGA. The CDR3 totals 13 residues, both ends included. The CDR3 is CASSAAGTLSEQY.

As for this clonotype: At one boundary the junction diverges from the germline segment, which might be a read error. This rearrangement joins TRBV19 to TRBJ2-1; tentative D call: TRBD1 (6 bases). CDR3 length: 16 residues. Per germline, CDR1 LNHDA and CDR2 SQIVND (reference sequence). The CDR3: CASSPLNPRGGDTQYF. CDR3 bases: TGTGCCAGTAGCCCACTTAATCCCAGGGGTGGAGATACGCAGTATTTC. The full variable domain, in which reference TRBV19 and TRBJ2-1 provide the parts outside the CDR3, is DGGITQSPKYLFRKEGQNVTLSCEQNLNHDAMYWYRQDPGQGLRLIYYSQIVNDFQKGDIAEGYSVSREKKESFPLTVTSAQKNPTAFYLCASSPLNPRGGDTQYFGPGTRLTVL.

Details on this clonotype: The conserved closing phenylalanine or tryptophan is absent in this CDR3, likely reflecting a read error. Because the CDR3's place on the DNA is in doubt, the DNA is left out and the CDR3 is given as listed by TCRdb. This CDR3 is CASSDGGMSEQFFGP. The V gene is TRBV2, the J gene TRBJ2-3; no check of the table's D call, TRBD1, against the DNA was made. The CDR3 length is 15 residues, termini included. Germline CDR1 reads SNHLY; CDR2 reads FYNNEI.

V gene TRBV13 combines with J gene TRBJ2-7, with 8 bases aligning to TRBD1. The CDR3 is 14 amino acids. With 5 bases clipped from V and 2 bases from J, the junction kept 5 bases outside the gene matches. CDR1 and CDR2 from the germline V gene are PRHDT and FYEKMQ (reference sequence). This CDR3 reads CASSHGTGTYEQYV. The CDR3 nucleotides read TGTGCCAGCAGCCACGGGACAGGAACCTACGAGCAGTACGTC.

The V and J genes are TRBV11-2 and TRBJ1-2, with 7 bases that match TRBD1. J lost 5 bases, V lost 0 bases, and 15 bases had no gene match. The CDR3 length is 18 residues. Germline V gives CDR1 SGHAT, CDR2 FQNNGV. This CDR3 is CASSLDSDRASSSYGYTF. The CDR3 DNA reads TGTGCCAGCAGCTTAGACTCTGACAGGGCATCTTCGTCATATGGCTACACCTTC.

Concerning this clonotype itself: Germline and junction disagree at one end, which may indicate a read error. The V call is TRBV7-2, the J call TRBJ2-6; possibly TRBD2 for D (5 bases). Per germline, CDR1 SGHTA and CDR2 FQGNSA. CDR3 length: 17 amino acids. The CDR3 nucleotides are TGTGCCAGCACCTTAGGGAGAGGCCCCGCTGCGGCCAACGTCCTGACTTTC. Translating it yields CASTLGRGPAAANVLTF.